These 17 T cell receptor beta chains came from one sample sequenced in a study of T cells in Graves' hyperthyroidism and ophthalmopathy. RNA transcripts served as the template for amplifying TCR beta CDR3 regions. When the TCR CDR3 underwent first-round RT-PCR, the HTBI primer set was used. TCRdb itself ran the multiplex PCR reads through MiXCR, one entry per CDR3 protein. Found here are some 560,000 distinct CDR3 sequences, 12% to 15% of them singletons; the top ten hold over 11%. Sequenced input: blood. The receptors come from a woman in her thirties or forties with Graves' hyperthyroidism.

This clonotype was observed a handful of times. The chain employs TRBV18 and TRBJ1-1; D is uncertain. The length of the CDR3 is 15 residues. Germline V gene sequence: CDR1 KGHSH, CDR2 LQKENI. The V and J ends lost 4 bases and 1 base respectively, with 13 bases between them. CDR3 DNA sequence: TGTGCCAGCTCACTGATGACAAGCGGGAACACTGAAGCTTTCTTT. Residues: CASSLMTSGNTEAFF.

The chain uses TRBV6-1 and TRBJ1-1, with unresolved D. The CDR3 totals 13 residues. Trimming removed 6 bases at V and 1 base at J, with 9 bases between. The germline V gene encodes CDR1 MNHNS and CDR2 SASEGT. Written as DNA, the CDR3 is TGTGCCAGCAGGGAAAGACAGAACACTGAAGCTTTCTTT. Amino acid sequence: CASRERQNTEAFF.

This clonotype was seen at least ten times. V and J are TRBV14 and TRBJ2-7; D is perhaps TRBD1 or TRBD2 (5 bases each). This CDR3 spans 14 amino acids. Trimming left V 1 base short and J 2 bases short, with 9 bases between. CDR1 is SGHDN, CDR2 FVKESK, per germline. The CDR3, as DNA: TGTGCCAGCAGCCAAGTCCAGGGACCCTACGAGCAGTACTTC. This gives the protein CASSQVQGPYEQYF.

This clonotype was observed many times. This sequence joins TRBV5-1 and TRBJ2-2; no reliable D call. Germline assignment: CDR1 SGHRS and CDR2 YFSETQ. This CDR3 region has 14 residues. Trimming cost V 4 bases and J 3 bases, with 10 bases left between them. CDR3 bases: TGCGCCAGCAGCCAGAGCCCGGACACCGGGGAGCTGTTTTTT. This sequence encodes CASSQSPDTGELFF.

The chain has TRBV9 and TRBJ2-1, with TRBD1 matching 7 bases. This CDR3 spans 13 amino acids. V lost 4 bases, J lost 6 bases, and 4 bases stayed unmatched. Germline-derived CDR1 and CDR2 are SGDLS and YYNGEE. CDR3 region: CASSPRQGNEQFF. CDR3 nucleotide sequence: TGTGCCAGCAGCCCCCGACAGGGCAATGAGCAGTTCTTC. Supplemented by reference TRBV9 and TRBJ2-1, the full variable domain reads DSGVTQTPKHLITATGQRVTLRCSPRSGDLSVYWYQQSLDQGLQFLIQYYNGEERAKGNILERFSAQQFPDLHSELNLSSLELGDSALYFCASSPRQGNEQFFGPGTRLTVL.

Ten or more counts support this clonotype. CDR3 region: CASSLTRVANYGYTF. CDR3 nucleotides: TGTGCCAGCAGCTTAACGAGGGTGGCGAACTATGGCTACACCTTC. The chain employs TRBV7-2 and TRBJ1-2; no firm D call. Trimming shortened V by 2 bases and J by 2 bases, and 12 bases separated the two germline ends. Germline V lookup: CDR1 SGHTA, CDR2 FQGNSA. The CDR3 is made up of 15 amino acids.

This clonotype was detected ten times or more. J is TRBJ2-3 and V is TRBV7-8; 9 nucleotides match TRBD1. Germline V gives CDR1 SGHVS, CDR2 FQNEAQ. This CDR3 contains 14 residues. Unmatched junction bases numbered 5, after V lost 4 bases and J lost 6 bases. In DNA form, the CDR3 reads TGTGCCAGCAGCTCCGGGACAGGGAGTGATACGCAGTATTTT. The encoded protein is CASSSGTGSDTQYF.

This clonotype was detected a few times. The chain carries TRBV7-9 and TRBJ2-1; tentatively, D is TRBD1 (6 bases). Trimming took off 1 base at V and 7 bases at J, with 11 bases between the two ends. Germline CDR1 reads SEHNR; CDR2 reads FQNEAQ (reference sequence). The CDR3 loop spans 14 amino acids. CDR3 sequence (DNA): TGTGCCAGCAGCTTAGTAGAGAGGGGGAATGAGCAGTTCTTC. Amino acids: CASSLVERGNEQFF.

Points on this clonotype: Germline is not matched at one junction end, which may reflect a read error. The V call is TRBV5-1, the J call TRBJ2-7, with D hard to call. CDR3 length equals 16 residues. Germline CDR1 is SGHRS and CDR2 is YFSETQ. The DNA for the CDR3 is TGTGCCAGCAGCGAGCGTGAGGCCGAACCCTACAATGAGCAGTACTTC. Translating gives CASSEREAEPYNEQYF.

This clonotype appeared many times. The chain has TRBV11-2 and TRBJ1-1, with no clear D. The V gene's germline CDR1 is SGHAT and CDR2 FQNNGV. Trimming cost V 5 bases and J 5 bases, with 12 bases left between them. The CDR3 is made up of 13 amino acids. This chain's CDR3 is CASSPRRETEAFF. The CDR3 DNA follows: TGTGCCAGCAGCCCTCGTCGGGAGACTGAAGCTTTCTTT.

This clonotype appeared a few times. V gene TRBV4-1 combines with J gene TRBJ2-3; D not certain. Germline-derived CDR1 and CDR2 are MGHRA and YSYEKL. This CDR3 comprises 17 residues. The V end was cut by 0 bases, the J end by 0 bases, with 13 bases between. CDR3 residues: CASSQDRDTTSTDTQYF. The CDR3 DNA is TGCGCCAGCAGCCAAGATCGAGACACCACTAGCACAGATACGCAGTATTTT.

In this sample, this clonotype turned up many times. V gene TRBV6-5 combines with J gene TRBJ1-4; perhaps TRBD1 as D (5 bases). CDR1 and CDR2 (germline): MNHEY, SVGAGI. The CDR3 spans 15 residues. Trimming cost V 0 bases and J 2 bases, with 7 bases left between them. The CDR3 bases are TGTGCCAGCAGTTACTCATCAGGGACTAATGAAAAACTGTTTTTT. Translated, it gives CASSYSSGTNEKLFF.

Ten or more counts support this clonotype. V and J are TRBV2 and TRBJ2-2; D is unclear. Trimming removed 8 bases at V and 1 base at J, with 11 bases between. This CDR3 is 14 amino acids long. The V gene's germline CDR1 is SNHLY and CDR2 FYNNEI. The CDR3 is CASQERENTGELFF. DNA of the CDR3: TGTGCCAGCCAGGAGCGAGAGAACACCGGGGAGCTGTTTTTT.

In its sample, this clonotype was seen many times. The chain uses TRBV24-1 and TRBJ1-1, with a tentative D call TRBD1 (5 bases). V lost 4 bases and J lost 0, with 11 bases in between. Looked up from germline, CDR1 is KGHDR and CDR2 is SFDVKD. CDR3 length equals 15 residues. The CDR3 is CATSDSRQMNTEAFF. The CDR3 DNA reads TGTGCCACCAGTGACTCCAGACAGATGAACACTGAAGCTTTCTTT.

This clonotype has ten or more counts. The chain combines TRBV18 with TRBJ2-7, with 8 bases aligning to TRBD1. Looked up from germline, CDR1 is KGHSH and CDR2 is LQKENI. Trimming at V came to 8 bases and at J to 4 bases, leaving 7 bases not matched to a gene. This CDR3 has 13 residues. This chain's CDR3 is CASTTGDGYEQYF. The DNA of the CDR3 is TGTGCCAGCACGACAGGGGATGGGTACGAGCAGTACTTC.

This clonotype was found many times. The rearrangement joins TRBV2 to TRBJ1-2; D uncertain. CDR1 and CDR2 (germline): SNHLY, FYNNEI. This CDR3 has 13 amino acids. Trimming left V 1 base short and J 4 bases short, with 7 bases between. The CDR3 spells CASSEGPVYGYTF. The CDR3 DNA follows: TGTGCCAGCAGTGAAGGCCCCGTCTATGGCTACACCTTC.

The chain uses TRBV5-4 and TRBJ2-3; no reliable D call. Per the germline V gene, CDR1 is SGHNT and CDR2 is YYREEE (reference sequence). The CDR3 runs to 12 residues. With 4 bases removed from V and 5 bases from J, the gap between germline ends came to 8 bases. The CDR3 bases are TGTGCCAGCAGCCAGATAGGAGATACGCAGTATTTT. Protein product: CASSQIGDTQYF.